Shown below are 5 T cell receptor beta chains from a single sample sequenced in a study of blood T cell repertoires in COVID-19. Sequenced by immunoSEQ multiplex PCR; TCRdb stores in-frame clones only, minus some. The sample carries about 200,000 clones, around three quarters recorded once. The sample was peripheral blood. The receptors come from a woman between 70 and 85 years old with acute or convalescent COVID-19.

This clone was seen many times. This chain links TRBV7-8 with TRBJ1-1, with 8 positions matching TRBD1. Germline-derived CDR1 and CDR2 are SGHVS and FQNEAQ. The trim removed 1 base at V and 1 base at J, leaving 5 bases unmatched. The CDR3 has 16 residues. Written as DNA, the CDR3 is TGTGCCAGCAGCTTAGATGACAGGGGAAGGAACACTGAAGCTTTCTTT. Protein product: CASSLDDRGRNTEAFF.

The chain employs TRBV2 and TRBJ1-5, with 8 bases fitting TRBD1. Germline lookup yields CDR1 SNHLY and CDR2 FYNNEI. There are 14 residues in the CDR3. Trimming removed 6 bases from V and 2 bases from J; junction bases left unmatched: 3. The CDR3 is CASREDRGNQPQHF. The CDR3 DNA follows: TGTGCCAGCAGAGAGGACAGGGGCAATCAGCCCCAGCATTTT.

The J gene is TRBJ2-2, the V gene TRBV2; 8 positions match TRBD1. The CDR3 is 14 residues long. J gave up 2 bases and V 6 bases, and 2 bases lay outside the gene matches. Germline lookup yields CDR1 SNHLY and CDR2 FYNNEI. The CDR3 DNA reads as TGTGCCAGCAGGGACAGGGTAAACACCGGGGAGCTGTTTTTT. Encoded protein: CASRDRVNTGELFF.

V usage is TRBV28 and J usage is TRBJ2-7; TRBD1 aligns across 8 bases. Germline-derived CDR1 and CDR2 are MDHEN and SYDVKM. V shed 2 bases, J shed 0 bases, and the junction held 9 bases outside the gene matches. This CDR3 comprises 17 residues. The chain's CDR3 is CASSLIAGGLDSYEQYF. The CDR3, as DNA: TGTGCCAGCAGTTTAATCGCAGGGGGCCTGGACTCCTACGAGCAGTACTTC.

This chain uses TRBV12-5 with TRBJ1-5; 7 bases agree with TRBD1. V lost 5 bases to trimming and J lost 4 bases; unmatched junction nucleotides: 8. The CDR3 runs 15 residues. The germline V gene encodes CDR1 LGHNT and CDR2 FRNRAP. The CDR3 DNA follows: TGTGCTAGTGGTCTCCGGGACAGACCTAATCAGCCCCAGCATTTT. This sequence encodes CASGLRDRPNQPQHF.